Presented here are 27 T cell receptor beta chains from one specimen sequenced in a study of CD8+CD57+ T cells in acquired aplastic anemia. CDR3 and TCR beta VDJ profiling relied on a genomic DNA template. TCRdb reprocessed the reads with MiXCR, giving one entry per CDR3 protein. This table has approximately 190,000 distinct CDR3 sequences, 40% to 55% appearing once. The patients chosen for sequencing had shown expansion of CD8+CD57+ cells (detected by flow cytometry). Specimen: sorted CD4+, CD8+, or CD8+CD57+ T cells (not recorded which) from PBMCs. The receptor source for this set is a human donor with aplastic anemia.

This clonotype was found many times. CDR3 DNA sequence: TGTGCCAGCAGCCCATACCTCACGGGACAGGGCGCCCTCGAGCAGTACTTC. This sequence encodes CASSPYLTGQGALEQYF. V usage is TRBV11-2 and J usage is TRBJ2-7; 9 nucleotides line up with TRBD1. Germline-derived CDR1 and CDR2 are SGHAT and FQNNGV. There are 17 residues in the CDR3. Trimming cost V 5 bases and J 6 bases; bases outside gene matches: 17.

The J gene is TRBJ2-7, the V gene TRBV11-2; 9 bases agree with TRBD1. Losses at the gene ends were 3 bases for V and 5 bases for J; bases not matched to a gene: 11. The CDR3 runs to 16 residues. Germline CDR1 reads SGHAT; CDR2 reads FQNNGV. The CDR3 region has the DNA TGTGCCAGCAGCTTCGACACAGGGGGCATCACGAACGAGCAGTACTTC. Residues: CASSFDTGGITNEQYF.

V usage is TRBV5-1 and J usage is TRBJ2-7; tentatively, D is TRBD1 or TRBD2 (6 bases each). V was clipped by 0 bases and J by 5 bases, with 12 bases between them. CDR1 is SGHRS and CDR2 is YFSETQ in the germline V gene. The CDR3 is 14 amino acids. This CDR3 reads CASSLVGGKDEQYF. The CDR3 DNA is TGCGCCAGCAGCTTGGTGGGGGGCAAGGACGAGCAGTACTTC.

For this clonotype: Since a much larger clone is just one base distant, this may be a read error. The V and J genes are TRBV2 and TRBJ1-1, with TRBD1 matching over 7 bases. CDR1 and CDR2 from the germline V gene are SNHLY and FYNNEI. Trimming at V came to 6 bases and at J to 1 base, leaving 5 bases not matched to a gene. The CDR3 sequence is 14 residues long. The CDR3 protein is CASRPGTENTEAFF. Here the CDR3 DNA reads TGTGCCAGCAGGCCCGGGACAGAGAACACTGAAGCTTTCTTT.

Note on this clonotype: In this CDR3 the conserved last residue, phenylalanine or tryptophan, is missing, so a read error is likely. The chain uses TRBV11-2 and TRBJ2-7; no definite D call. This CDR3 is built from 13 residues. Per germline, CDR1 SGHAT and CDR2 FQNNGV. V was shortened by 11 bases and J by 6 bases, with 20 bases between the two germline ends. CDR3 nucleotides: TGTGCCGCCTCATTCCGCCTGACTTCCGAGCAGTACCTC. This codes for CAASFRLTSEQYL.

In regard to this clonotype: Possible read error: a much larger clone is one base away. The chain joins TRBV5-1 to TRBJ1-1, with a possible D match to TRBD1 (5 bases). CDR1 is SGHRS, CDR2 YFSETQ, per germline. The CDR3 covers 15 residues. CDR3 bases: TGCGCCAGCAGCTCGGACAAACGAGAGAACACTGAAGCTCTCTTT. Encoded protein: CASSSDKRENTEALF.

This clonotype was counted at least ten times. This CDR3 is CASSPGDYEQYF. The CDR3 DNA follows: TGTGCCAGCAGTCCCGGGGACTACGAGCAGTACTTC. The chain carries TRBV6-6 and TRBJ2-7; D is possibly TRBD2 (5 bases). V was trimmed by 5 bases and J by 3 bases, leaving 8 bases between them. CDR3 length: 12 residues. Per the germline V gene, CDR1 is MNHNY and CDR2 is SVGAGI (reference sequence).

The V and J genes are TRBV2 and TRBJ1-2; no definite D call. The germline V gene encodes CDR1 SNHLY and CDR2 FYNNEI. The CDR3 extends over 14 amino acids. V gave up 0 bases and J gave up 4 bases, with 9 bases separating them. The CDR3 region has the DNA TGTGCCAGCAGTGAAGCGCGGCAGATCTATGGCTACACCTTC. Its translation: CASSEARQIYGYTF.

This clonotype was detected many times. The chain links TRBV5-8 to TRBJ1-5; 7 positions agree with TRBD1. V lost 4 bases and J lost 7; bases outside the gene matches: 11. From germline, CDR1 is SGHTS and CDR2 YDEGEE. The CDR3 extends over 15 amino acids. This chain's CDR3 is CASSERTGRGQPQHF. The CDR3 region has the DNA TGTGCCAGCAGCGAGCGGACAGGCCGAGGGCAGCCCCAGCATTTT.

A word on this clonotype: A read error may be the cause here, since a much bigger clone is one base away. This chain connects TRBV5-1 to TRBJ2-7; 14 bases map to TRBD2. Losses at the gene ends were 4 bases for V and 3 bases for J; bases not matched to a gene: 15. Germline loops: CDR1 SGHRS, CDR2 YFSETQ. CDR3 length: 19 amino acids. CDR3 residues: CASSPTSGRVGLGYYEQYF. The CDR3 region has the DNA TGCGCCAGCAGCCCGACTAGCGGGAGGGTTGGGCTCGGCTACTACGAGCAGTACTTC.

The gene calls are TRBV7-8 and TRBJ2-1; D perhaps matches TRBD2 (6 bases). V gave up 5 bases and J gave up 7 bases, with 21 bases separating them. There are 16 residues in the CDR3. Germline CDR1 SGHVS, CDR2 FQNEAQ. The CDR3 sequence: CASSLKRRAPENEQFF. CDR3 nucleotide sequence: TGTGCCAGCAGCCTAAAGAGGAGGGCTCCGGAAAATGAGCAGTTCTTC.

The chain recombines TRBV5-1 with TRBJ1-1; 7 bases map to TRBD1. The germline CDR1 and CDR2 sequences are SGHRS and YFSETQ. Unmatched junction bases numbered 4, after V lost 3 bases and J lost 2 bases. The CDR3 spans 14 residues. CDR3 sequence (DNA): TGCGCCAGCAGCTCCGACAGGGATAACACTGAAGCTTTCTTT. It codes for CASSSDRDNTEAFF.

Details on this clonotype: Sequence at one end of the junction differs from germline and may be a read error. The genes are TRBV24-1 and TRBJ2-2, with D maybe TRBD2 (6 bases). Germline CDR1 KGHDR, CDR2 SFDVKD. The CDR3 length is 17 residues. In DNA, the CDR3 is TGTGCCACCAGTGATCCCGGGGCTAGCGCTCACACCGGAGAGCTGTTTTTT. It yields the protein CATSDPGASAHTGELFF.

V usage is TRBV11-2 and J usage is TRBJ2-7, with D possibly being TRBD1 or TRBD2 (5 bases each). CDR3 size: 12 residues. V shed 5 bases and J shed 12 bases, with 17 bases lying between them. Germline CDR1 is SGHAT and CDR2 is FQNNGV. CDR3 residues: CASSPQGAAGYF. CDR3 nucleotide sequence: TGTGCCAGCAGCCCGCAAGGGGCGGCGGGGTACTTC.

This clonotype showed up many times. The chain has TRBV14 and TRBJ1-2, with 7 bases lining up with TRBD1. There are 16 residues in the CDR3. From germline, CDR1 is SGHDN and CDR2 FVKESK. Losses at the gene ends were 0 bases for V and 3 bases for J; bases not matched to a gene: 7. CDR3 region: CASSQDHRGSYYGYTF. Here the CDR3 DNA reads TGTGCCAGCAGCCAAGACCACAGGGGTTCTTACTATGGCTACACCTTC.

In nucleotides, the CDR3 is TGCAGTGCAAAACGGACAGGGGGCGAGCAGTACTTC. Translating gives CSAKRTGGEQYF. This chain connects TRBV20-1 to TRBJ2-7; 10 positions match TRBD1. The CDR3 is 12 residues long. V lost 6 bases and J lost 6; bases outside the gene matches: 5. Per the germline V gene, CDR1 is DFQATT and CDR2 is SNEGSKA (reference sequence).

The J gene is TRBJ1-2, the V gene TRBV20-1; TRBD1 matches 7 bases. From germline, CDR1 is DFQATT and CDR2 SNEGSKA (reference sequence). The CDR3 is made up of 17 amino acids. Unmatched junction bases numbered 12, after V lost 0 bases and J lost 2 bases. The CDR3, as DNA: TGCAGTGCTAGAGAGTGGGGAGACAGGGTCTCGAACTATGGCTACACCTTC. This sequence encodes CSAREWGDRVSNYGYTF.

The chain recombines TRBV7-2 with TRBJ2-1; no definite D call. Trimming took 6 bases from V and 8 from J, leaving 11 bases between them. The CDR3 has 12 residues. CDR1 SGHTA and CDR2 FQGNSA come from the germline V gene. In DNA, the CDR3 is TGTGCCAGCAGTTATATGTACGATGAGCAGTTCTTC. This translates into CASSYMYDEQFF. Based on the CDR3 plus reference TRBV7-2 and TRBJ2-1, the full variable domain is GAGVSQSPSNKVTEKGKDVELRCDPISGHTALYWYRQSLGQGLEFLIYFQGNSAPDKSGLPSDRFSAERTGGSVSTLTIQRTQQEDSAVYLCASSYMYDEQFFGPGTRLTVL.

This clonotype was picked up a small number of times. V is TRBV30 and J is TRBJ2-2; 9 nucleotides match TRBD1. The CDR3 spans 15 residues. The germline gives CDR1 GTSNPN, CDR2 SVGIG (reference sequence). Trimming took 2 bases from V and 3 from J; bases not matched to a gene: 4. The chain's CDR3 is CAWSTGTGYTGELFF. The CDR3 bases are TGTGCCTGGAGTACCGGGACAGGGTACACCGGGGAGCTGTTTTTT.

The chain carries TRBV9 and TRBJ2-5; 8 nucleotides match TRBD2. The CDR3 is made up of 15 amino acids. The V and J ends lost 1 base and 2 bases, in that order; junction bases with no gene match: 4. CDR1 is SGDLS, CDR2 YYNGEE, per germline. CDR3 sequence (DNA): TGTGCCAGCAGCGTAATGAGCGGGGGACAAGAGACCCAGTACTTC. Translating it yields CASSVMSGGQETQYF.

This chain connects TRBV5-1 to TRBJ2-5; a weak D match, TRBD1 (6 bases). The germline V gene encodes CDR1 SGHRS and CDR2 YFSETQ. The V end was cut by 0 bases, the J end by 4 bases, with 16 bases between. The CDR3 sequence is 16 residues long. The CDR3 loop reads CASSLDGRGVGETQYF. The CDR3 nucleotides read TGCGCCAGCAGCTTGGACGGCAGGGGCGTAGGAGAGACCCAGTACTTC.

This clonotype was observed at least ten times. V and J are TRBV5-1 and TRBJ1-2; D not certain. The CDR3 sequence is 16 residues long. Deletions cut 1 base from V and 2 bases from J, with 15 bases between. Germline CDR1 SGHRS, CDR2 YFSETQ. This CDR3 is CASSLYGRKTNYGYTF. CDR3 nucleotide sequence: TGCGCCAGCAGCTTGTATGGGCGTAAGACCAACTATGGCTACACCTTC. Full variable domain (missing parts from reference TRBV5-1 and TRBJ1-2): KAGVTQTPRYLIKTRGQQVTLSCSPISGHRSVSWYQQTPGQGLQFLFEYFSETQRNKGNFPGRFSGRQFSNSRSEMNVSTLELGDSALYLCASSLYGRKTNYGYTFGSGTRLTVV.

The chain combines TRBV11-2 with TRBJ1-5; 11 bases match TRBD1. CDR1 and CDR2 from the germline V gene are SGHAT and FQNNGV. J was trimmed by 5 bases and V by 5 bases; bases with no gene match: 8. This CDR3 has 16 residues. This CDR3 is CASSPRTGGSDQPQHF. The CDR3 region has the DNA TGTGCCAGCAGCCCTAGGACAGGGGGCTCGGATCAGCCCCAGCATTTT.

The chain links TRBV19 to TRBJ1-5; D unclear. Trimming took 3 bases from V and 1 from J, leaving 10 bases between them. This CDR3 contains 15 residues. CDR1 and CDR2 from the germline V gene are LNHDA and SQIVND (reference sequence). The DNA for the CDR3 is TGTGCCAGTAGTATGACGAGCCGGAGCAATCAGCCCCAGCATTTT. It codes for CASSMTSRSNQPQHF. The complete variable domain, with remaining parts taken from reference TRBV19 and TRBJ1-5, reads DGGITQSPKYLFRKEGQNVTLSCEQNLNHDAMYWYRQDPGQGLRLIYYSQIVNDFQKGDIAEGYSVSREKKESFPLTVTSAQKNPTAFYLCASSMTSRSNQPQHFGDGTRLSIL.

This clonotype was seen a handful of times. The chain joins TRBV6-5 to TRBJ1-1; D is unclear. V was cut by 0 bases and J by 12 bases, with 14 bases left in between. CDR3 length: 13 amino acids. The germline V gene has CDR1 MNHEY and CDR2 SVGAGI. The CDR3 DNA follows: TGTGCCAGCAGTTACTCCGGGCACAGAAACCCTTTCTTT. It encodes CASSYSGHRNPFF.

J is TRBJ2-7 and V is TRBV27; D is possibly TRBD2 (6 bases). V was trimmed by 3 bases and J by 0 bases, leaving 24 bases between them. Germline values: CDR1 MNHEY, CDR2 SMNVEV (reference sequence). This CDR3 comprises 19 residues. The CDR3, as DNA: TGTGCCAGCAGTTTTCTGAGTATTCTTGGGACTCCTAGCTCCTACGAGCAGTACTTC. Residues: CASSFLSILGTPSSYEQYF.

The chain links TRBV10-3 to TRBJ2-7; 7 positions agree with TRBD1. This CDR3 has 14 amino acids. Germline CDR1 ENHRY, CDR2 SYGVKD. The V segment lost 2 bases and the J segment 3 bases; nucleotides outside the gene matches: 4. The CDR3 DNA is TGTGCCATCAGTGAGGGACAGGTTAACTACGAGCAGTACTTC. Translated: CAISEGQVNYEQYF.